The clone carrying this T cell receptor beta chain was detected many times. V lost 3 bases, J lost 7 bases, and 6 bases stayed unmatched. Per germline, CDR1 SGHRS and CDR2 YFSETQ. The CDR3 runs to 14 residues. Using its own MiXCR run on the RT-PCR reads, TCRdb lists one record per CDR3 protein. In the table there are hundreds of thousands of distinct CDR3 sequences, 13% to 15% of which are singletons. The receptor comes from a female donor in good health, serving as a healthy control. The chain links TRBV5-1 to TRBJ2-1; 8 nucleotides agree with TRBD2. Sequencing was performed on memory CD4+ T cells from blood. In DNA form, the CDR3 reads TGCGCCAGCAGCTGGGGGACTAGTGCAAATGAGCAGTTCTTC. Translation: CASSWGTSANEQFF.